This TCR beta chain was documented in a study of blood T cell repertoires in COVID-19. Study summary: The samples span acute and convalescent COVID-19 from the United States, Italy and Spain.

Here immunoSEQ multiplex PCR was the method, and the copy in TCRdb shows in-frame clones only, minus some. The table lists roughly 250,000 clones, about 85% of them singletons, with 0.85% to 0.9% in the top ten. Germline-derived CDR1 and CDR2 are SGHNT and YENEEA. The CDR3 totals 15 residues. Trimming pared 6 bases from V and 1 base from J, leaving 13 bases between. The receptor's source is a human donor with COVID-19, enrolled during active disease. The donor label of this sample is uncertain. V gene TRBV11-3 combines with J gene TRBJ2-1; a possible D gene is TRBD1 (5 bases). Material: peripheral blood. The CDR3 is CASSRVQGSYNEQFF. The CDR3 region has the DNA TGTGCCAGCAGTCGGGTGCAGGGATCCTACAATGAGCAGTTCTTC.